This T cell receptor (beta chain) was identified in a study of HIV-infected children after antiretroviral therapy interruption. Whole-study context: EBV and CMV exposure was recorded in most children. Study observations and caveats: After treatment interruption started, naive CD4+ CDR3 overlap across time points dropped.

Treatment described: PENTA 11 planned treatment interruption arm or continuous ART arm. Only samples with at least 5 million viable PBMCs qualified. Sorting from thawed PBMCs isolated naive CD4+ CD45RA+ CD45RO- T cells. RNA-based 3' RACE libraries used unique molecular identifiers. TCRdb re-called the 3' RACE reads with MiXCR, one entry per CDR3 protein. The sample includes fewer than 100,000 distinct CDR3 sequences, 6.9% of them seen just once. Trimming cost V 6 bases and J 2 bases; bases outside gene matches: 10. The germline V gene encodes CDR1 LNHDA and CDR2 SQIVND (reference sequence). The CDR3 has 15 residues. This clonotype was counted only a few times. Its antigen remains unidentified.

This chain uses TRBV19 with TRBJ2-7; 7 nucleotides agree with TRBD2. The origin of this receptor is a pool of human donors with HIV. The sequenced sample was CD45RA+ CD4+ T cells from PBMCs, pooled from several time points, obtained from a donor given antiretroviral therapy, either interrupted or continuous. Subset noted: naive CD4+ CD45RA+ CD45RO- T cells. CDR3: CASSPKGRETYEQYF. CDR3 coding DNA: TGTGCCAGTAGCCCGAAGGGGAGGGAGACCTACGAGCAGTACTTC.